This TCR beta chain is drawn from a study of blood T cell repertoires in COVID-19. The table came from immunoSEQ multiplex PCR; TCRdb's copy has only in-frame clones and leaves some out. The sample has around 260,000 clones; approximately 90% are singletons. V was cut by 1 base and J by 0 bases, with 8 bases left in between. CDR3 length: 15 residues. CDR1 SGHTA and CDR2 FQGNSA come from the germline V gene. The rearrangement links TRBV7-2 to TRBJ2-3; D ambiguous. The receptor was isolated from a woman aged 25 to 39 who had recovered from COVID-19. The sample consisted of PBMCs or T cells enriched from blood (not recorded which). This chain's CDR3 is CASSLVAASTDTQYF. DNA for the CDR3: TGTGCCAGCAGCTTAGTTGCGGCCAGCACAGATACGCAGTATTTT.